Only a few counts were recorded for the clone carrying this T cell receptor beta chain. The antigen is unknown. TCRdb independently ran MiXCR on the reads; one entry per CDR3 protein. The profile covers some 940,000 distinct CDR3 sequences, with approximately 30% appearing a single time and roughly an eighth taken by the ten largest. The source of the sample is a study of T cell repertoires in cytomegalovirus infection. Overall study context: The study used recently identified HLA-C-restricted and well-studied HLA-B-restricted CMV epitopes. CMV infection together with matching HLA type was indicated by public TCR beta signatures. Study outcomes and limitations: The study found HLA-C-restricted CMV-specific TCR beta clonotypes dominating the ex vivo response.

Trimming took 5 bases from V and 0 from J, leaving 11 bases between them. Germline loops: CDR1 MNHEY, CDR2 SMNVEV (reference sequence). CDR3 length: 15 amino acids. This rearrangement joins TRBV27 to TRBJ1-5; the D is unclear. This TCR was recovered from a human donor in good health (CMV status not recorded). Some clones in this sample may be carry-over from other donors' samples. The sequenced sample was cultured CD8+ T cells from PBMCs, obtained from culture after CMV antigen stimulation. The CDR3 region is CASSQISYSNQPQHF. CDR3 coding DNA: TGTGCCAGCAGTCAGATCTCCTATAGCAATCAGCCCCAGCATTTT.